This passage covers 10 T cell receptor beta chains from one sample sequenced in a study of T cells in localized non-small cell lung cancer. The data were produced by immunoSEQ multiplex PCR, yet TCRdb's version contains in-frame clones alone and is incomplete. The table lists around 3,600 clones, approximately 31% of them singletons. The sample in question was normal lung tissue next to the tumor, obtained before any cancer treatment. The receptors were gathered from a male donor at least 60 years old with stage III lung adenocarcinoma.

This clone has just a few counts. The rearrangement links TRBV11-3 to TRBJ2-1; 8 bases align to TRBD1. Germline loops: CDR1 SGHNT, CDR2 YENEEA. The CDR3 spans 15 residues. V shed 5 bases and J 4 bases; nucleotides not matched to a gene: 7. The CDR3 spells CASSALDRDYNEQFF. CDR3 nucleotides: TGTGCCAGCAGCGCTTTGGACAGGGATTACAATGAGCAGTTCTTC.

The V and J genes are TRBV11-3 and TRBJ1-2, with 9 bases that match TRBD1. V lost 5 bases and J lost 2; bases outside the gene matches: 6. Germline CDR1 is SGHNT and CDR2 is YENEEA. CDR3 length: 15 amino acids. This chain's CDR3 is CASSPLDRGNYGYTF. CDR3 nucleotide sequence: TGTGCCAGCAGCCCCCTCGACAGGGGGAACTATGGCTACACCTTC. The full variable domain, with the rest looked up from reference TRBV11-3 and TRBJ1-2, is EAGVVQSPRYKIIEKKQPVAFWCNPISGHNTLYWYLQNLGQGPELLIRYENEEAVDDSQLPKDRFSAERLKGVDSTLKIQPAELGDSAVYLCASSPLDRGNYGYTFGSGTRLTVV.

The chain recombines TRBV18 with TRBJ1-2; D unclear. This CDR3 region has 13 residues. Germline lookup yields CDR1 KGHSH and CDR2 LQKENI. The V gene lost 3 bases and the J gene lost 8 bases, with 13 bases spanning the gap. The CDR3 sequence is CASSPGDTGGYTF. For the CDR3, the DNA is TGTGCCAGCTCACCTGGAGACACCGGCGGCTACACCTTC.

The chain employs TRBV30 and TRBJ2-7; 9 positions match TRBD1. The CDR3 loop spans 14 amino acids. V lost 4 bases to trimming and J lost 3 bases; unmatched junction nucleotides: 7. Germline V gives CDR1 GTSNPN, CDR2 SVGIG (reference sequence). CDR3 bases: TGTGCCTGGATTGGGACAGGGTTGGGCTACGAGCAGTACTTC. It is translated as CAWIGTGLGYEQYF.

There are a few counts of this clone. The CDR3 sequence: CASSYGWRGPQETQYF. CDR3 DNA sequence: TGTGCCAGCAGTTACGGGTGGCGGGGCCCTCAAGAGACCCAGTACTTC. J is TRBJ2-5 and V is TRBV6-8, with D perhaps matching TRBD2 (6 bases). Germline V gene sequence: CDR1 MNHGY, CDR2 SAAAGT. This CDR3 comprises 16 residues. The V gene lost 2 bases and the J gene lost 2 bases, with 15 bases spanning the gap.

This clone has only a few counts. The J gene is TRBJ1-5, the V gene TRBV7-5; TRBD1 is the table's D call, not checked against the DNA. TRBV7-5 is shown as a pseudogene. This CDR3 is 15 amino acids long. As DNA, the CDR3 is TGTGTCAGAAGCTTTGACAGGGGCAGCAATCAGCCCCAGCATTTT. Translating gives CVRSFDRGSNQPQHF.

The chain uses TRBV27 and TRBJ1-5; maybe TRBD1 (6 bases). The CDR3 sequence is 17 residues long. The V end was cut by 2 bases, the J end by 3 bases, with 17 bases between. CDR1 is MNHEY, CDR2 SMNVEV, per germline (reference sequence). This CDR3 is CASSLKRPGQNNQPQHF. The CDR3 DNA sequence: TGTGCCAGCAGTTTAAAGCGGCCCGGACAGAACAATCAGCCCCAGCATTTT.

By share of the sample, this clone is medium-sized. The chain has TRBV11-3 and TRBJ1-5; the D is unclear. Trimming took off 3 bases at V and 3 bases at J, with 12 bases between the two ends. Germline lookup yields CDR1 SGHNT and CDR2 YENEEA. This CDR3 region has 15 residues. The CDR3 DNA sequence: TGTGCCAGCAGCTTGACGGCGGTCAACAATCAGCCCCAGCATTTT. Amino acid sequence: CASSLTAVNNQPQHF.

CDR3 loop: CASRMLYGYTF. For the CDR3, the DNA is TGTGCCAGCCGCATGTTATATGGCTACACCTTC. This rearrangement joins TRBV12-5 to TRBJ1-2; D uncertain. The CDR3 is 11 residues long. Germline values: CDR1 LGHNT, CDR2 FRNRAP.

The chain couples TRBV28 to TRBJ2-3; D unresolved. This CDR3 is built from 13 residues. From germline, CDR1 is MDHEN and CDR2 SYDVKM. V was cut by 8 bases and J by 3 bases, with 12 bases left in between. The CDR3 coding sequence is TGTGCCAGCTTCCGTGGAACAACAGATACGCAGTATTTT. Protein: CASFRGTTDTQYF.